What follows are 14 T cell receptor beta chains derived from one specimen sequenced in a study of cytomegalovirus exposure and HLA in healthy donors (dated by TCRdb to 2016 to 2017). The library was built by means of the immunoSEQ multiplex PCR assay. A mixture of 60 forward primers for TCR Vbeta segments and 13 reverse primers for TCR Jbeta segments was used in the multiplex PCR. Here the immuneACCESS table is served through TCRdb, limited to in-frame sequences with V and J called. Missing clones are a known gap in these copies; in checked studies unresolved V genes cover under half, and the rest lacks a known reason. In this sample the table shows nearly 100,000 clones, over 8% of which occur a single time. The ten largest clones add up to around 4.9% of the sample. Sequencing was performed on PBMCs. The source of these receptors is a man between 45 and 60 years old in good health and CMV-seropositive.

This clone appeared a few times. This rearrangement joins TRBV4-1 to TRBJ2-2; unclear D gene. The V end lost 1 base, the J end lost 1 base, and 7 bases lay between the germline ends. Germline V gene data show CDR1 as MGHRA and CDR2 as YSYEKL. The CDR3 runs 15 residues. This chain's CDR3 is CASSQVGGNTGELFF. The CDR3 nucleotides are TGCGCCAGCAGCCAAGTCGGCGGGAACACCGGGGAGCTGTTTTTT.

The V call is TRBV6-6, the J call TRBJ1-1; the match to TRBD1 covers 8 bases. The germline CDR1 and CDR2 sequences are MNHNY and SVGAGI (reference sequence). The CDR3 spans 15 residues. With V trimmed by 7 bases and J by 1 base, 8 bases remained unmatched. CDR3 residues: CASNSQGARNTEAFF. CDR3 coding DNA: TGTGCCAGCAACAGCCAGGGGGCGCGGAACACTGAAGCTTTCTTT.

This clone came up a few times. The CDR3 DNA reads as TGTGCCATCAGTGAGTCGGGGGGAGGCTACACCTTC. Its translation is CAISESGGGYTF. The gene calls are TRBV10-3 and TRBJ1-2, with D tentatively TRBD1 (5 bases). The germline gives CDR1 ENHRY, CDR2 SYGVKD. The CDR3 contains 12 residues. Trimming took off 0 bases at V and 8 bases at J, with 7 bases between the two ends.

CDR3 sequence (DNA): TGTGCCAGCTCACCACTACAGGGGCCCAACTATGGCTACACCTTC. Translating gives CASSPLQGPNYGYTF. The chain uses TRBV18 and TRBJ1-2, with 7 positions matching TRBD1. The V gene's germline CDR1 is KGHSH and CDR2 LQKENI. The CDR3 is 15 residues long. Trimming cost V 1 base and J 2 bases; bases outside gene matches: 4.

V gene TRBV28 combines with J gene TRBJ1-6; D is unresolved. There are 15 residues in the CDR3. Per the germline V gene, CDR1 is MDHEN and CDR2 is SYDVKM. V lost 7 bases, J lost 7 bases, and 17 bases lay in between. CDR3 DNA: TGTGCCAGCATCTCCCCCGGGAGGGTGAATTCACCCCTCCACTTT. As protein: CASISPGRVNSPLHF.

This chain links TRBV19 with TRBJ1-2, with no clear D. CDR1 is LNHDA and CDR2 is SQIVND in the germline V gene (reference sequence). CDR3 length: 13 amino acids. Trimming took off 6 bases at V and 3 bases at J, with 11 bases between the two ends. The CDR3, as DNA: TGTGCCAGTAGGGAACTAGAGGACTATGGCTACACCTTC. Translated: CASRELEDYGYTF.

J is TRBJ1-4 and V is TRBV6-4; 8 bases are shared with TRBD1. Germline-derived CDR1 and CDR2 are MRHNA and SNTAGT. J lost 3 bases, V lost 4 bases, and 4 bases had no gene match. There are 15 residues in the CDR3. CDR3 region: CASSAGQGANEKLFF. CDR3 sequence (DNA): TGTGCCAGCAGTGCTGGACAGGGAGCTAATGAAAAACTGTTTTTT.

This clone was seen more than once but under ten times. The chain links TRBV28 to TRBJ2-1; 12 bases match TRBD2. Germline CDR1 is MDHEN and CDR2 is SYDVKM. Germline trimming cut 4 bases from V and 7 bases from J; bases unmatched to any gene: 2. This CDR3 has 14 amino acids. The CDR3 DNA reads TGTGCCAGCAGTTACACTAGCGGGAGGAATGAGCAGTTCTTC. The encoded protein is CASSYTSGRNEQFF.

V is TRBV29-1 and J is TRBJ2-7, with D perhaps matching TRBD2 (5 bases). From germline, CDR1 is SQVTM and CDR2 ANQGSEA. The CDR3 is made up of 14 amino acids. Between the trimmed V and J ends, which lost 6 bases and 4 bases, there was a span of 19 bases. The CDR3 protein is CSVERDSDGYEQYF. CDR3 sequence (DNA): TGCAGCGTCGAAAGGGATAGCGATGGGTACGAGCAGTACTTC.

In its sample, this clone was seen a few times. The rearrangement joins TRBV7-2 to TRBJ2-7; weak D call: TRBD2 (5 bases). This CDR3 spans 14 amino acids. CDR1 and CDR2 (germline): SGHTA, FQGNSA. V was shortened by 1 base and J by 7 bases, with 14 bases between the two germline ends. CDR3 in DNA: TGTGCCAGCAGCTTAGATGCCGACCCGGGGGAGCAGTACTTC. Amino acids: CASSLDADPGEQYF. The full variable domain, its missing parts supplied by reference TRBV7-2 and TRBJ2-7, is GAGVSQSPSNKVTEKGKDVELRCDPISGHTALYWYRQSLGQGLEFLIYFQGNSAPDKSGLPSDRFSAERTGGSVSTLTIQRTQQEDSAVYLCASSLDADPGEQYFGPGTRLTVT.

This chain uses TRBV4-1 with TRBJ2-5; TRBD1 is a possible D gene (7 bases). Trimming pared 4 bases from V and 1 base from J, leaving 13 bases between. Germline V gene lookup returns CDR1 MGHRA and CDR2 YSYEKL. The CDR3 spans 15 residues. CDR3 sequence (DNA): TGCGCCAGCAGCCCATCGGGGGACAGCCAAGAGACCCAGTACTTC. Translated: CASSPSGDSQETQYF.

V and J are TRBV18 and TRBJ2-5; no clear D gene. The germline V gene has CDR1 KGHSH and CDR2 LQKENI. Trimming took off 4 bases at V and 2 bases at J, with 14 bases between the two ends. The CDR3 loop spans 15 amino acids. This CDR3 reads CASSRNAAQQETQYF. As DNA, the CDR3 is TGTGCCAGCTCACGAAACGCGGCACAACAAGAGACCCAGTACTTC.

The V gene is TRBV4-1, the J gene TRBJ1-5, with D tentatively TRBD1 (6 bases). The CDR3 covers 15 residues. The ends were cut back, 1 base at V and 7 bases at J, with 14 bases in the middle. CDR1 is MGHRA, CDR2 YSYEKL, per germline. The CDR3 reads CASSQGEGVGQPQHF. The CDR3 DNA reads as TGCGCCAGCAGCCAAGGTGAGGGGGTTGGCCAGCCCCAGCATTTT.

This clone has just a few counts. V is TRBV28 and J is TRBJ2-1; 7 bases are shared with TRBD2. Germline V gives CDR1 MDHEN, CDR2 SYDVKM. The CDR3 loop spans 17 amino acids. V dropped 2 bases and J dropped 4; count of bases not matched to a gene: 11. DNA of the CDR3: TGTGCCAGCAGTTTAGCTAGCGGACAACCCCGTTACAATGAGCAGTTCTTC. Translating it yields CASSLASGQPRYNEQFF. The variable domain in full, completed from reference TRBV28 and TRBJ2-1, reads DVKVTQSSRYLVKRTGEKVFLECVQDMDHENMFWYRQDPGLGLRLIYFSYDVKMKEKGDIPEGYSVSREKKERFSLILESASTNQTSMYLCASSLASGQPRYNEQFFGPGTRLTVL.